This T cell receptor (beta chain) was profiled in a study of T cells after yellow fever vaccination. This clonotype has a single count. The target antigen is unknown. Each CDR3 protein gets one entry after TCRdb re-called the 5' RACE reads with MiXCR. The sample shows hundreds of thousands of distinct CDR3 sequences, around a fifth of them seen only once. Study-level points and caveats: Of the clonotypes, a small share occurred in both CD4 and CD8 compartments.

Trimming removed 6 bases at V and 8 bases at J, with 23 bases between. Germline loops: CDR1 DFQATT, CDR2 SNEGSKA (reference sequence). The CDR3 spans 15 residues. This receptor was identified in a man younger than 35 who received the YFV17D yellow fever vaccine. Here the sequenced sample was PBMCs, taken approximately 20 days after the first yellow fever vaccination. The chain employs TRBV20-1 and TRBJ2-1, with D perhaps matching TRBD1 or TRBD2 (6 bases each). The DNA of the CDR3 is TGCAGTGCCGAGGGTTCGGACGTGGGGGGCGATGAGCAGTTCTTC. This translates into CSAEGSDVGGDEQFF.